The present T cell receptor (beta chain) was sequenced within a study of Ad26.COV2.S vaccination and SARS-CoV-2 variants. Whole-study findings and limits: Comparability of non-spike TCR breadth was observed across vaccine and placebo recipients.

Notes on this clone: The antigen remains unidentified.

Treatment in this sample: about 20 received Ad26.COV2.S at low or high dose, single or two shots; 5 received placebo; per-sample allocation not given. Following the first vaccine or placebo injection, samples were taken on day 63. The donor's status was that of an adult aged 18-55 years in Boston. The CDR3 length is 13 residues. The V gene's germline CDR1 is MDHEN and CDR2 SYDVKM. J lost 6 bases, V lost 5 bases, and 6 bases had no gene match. Profiling relied on immunoSEQ multiplex PCR, and the TCRdb table lists in-frame clones only, not all of them. This repertoire shows 430,000 or so clones, roughly 89% found once; its top ten account for over 2%.

Sequences were derived from peripheral blood, sampled in a trial of Ad26.COV2.S vaccine versus placebo. The chain carries TRBV28 and TRBJ1-2; 7 bases match TRBD1. This receptor was taken from a person aged 18-65 years who received the Ad26.COV2.S COVID-19 vaccine or a placebo. The CDR3 reads CASSLTGTHGYTF. The DNA for the CDR3 is TGTGCCAGCAGTCTGACAGGGACTCATGGCTACACCTTC.